Presented here are 19 T cell receptor beta chains from one specimen sequenced in a study of T cells in women clearing cervical HPV infection (dated 2018 in TCRdb). Library construction relied on the immunoSEQ multiplex PCR assay. Entries here come from immuneACCESS through TCRdb and include only in-frame sequences with V and J called. Some clones fail to appear in such tables; in the studies checked, an unresolved V gene covers under half of the shortfall, and the cause of the remainder is unknown. The sample's own table lists tens of thousands of clones. Approximately 5.5% of the sample rests with the top ten. Sequenced sample: blood buffy coat. These receptors were collected from a woman aged 18 to 75 with a cervical HPV16 infection that either progressed to CIN3+ or cleared (not recorded which).

CDR3 DNA (partial): TGCAGCGTCCTACCTCCCAGGGGCTCCTATAATTCACCG. Translated, it gives CSVLPPRGSYNSP. The full CDR3 is CSVLPPRGSYNSPLFF. The V and J genes are TRBV29-1 and TRBJ2-2; possibly TRBD1 for D (6 bases). The read is 3 residues too short to cover the CDR3 end, so that end is filled in from the germline J gene. The germline gives CDR1 SQVTM, CDR2 ANQGSEA. The CDR3 sequence is 16 residues long.

On this clone: The CDR3 end falls 3 residues outside the read, so it is completed with the germline J gene. The chain recombines TRBV7-9 with TRBJ1-2, with 9 nucleotides matching TRBD1. The CDR3 sequence is 15 residues long. Germline loops: CDR1 SEHNR, CDR2 FQNEAQ (reference sequence). The sequenced part of the CDR3 DNA is TGTGCCATTGATCCGGGACAGGGAAAGCAGGGTGAC. This sequence encodes CAIDPGQGKQGD. The entire CDR3 reads CAIDPGQGKQGDYTF.

As regards this clone: Read sequence stops 3 residues before the CDR3 end, and the germline J gene provides the missing end. This sequence joins TRBV6-1 and TRBJ1-4, with D perhaps TRBD1 (5 bases). Germline V lookup: CDR1 MNHNS, CDR2 SASEGT. The CDR3 runs 14 residues. The chain's CDR3 is CASSEGSGANVLFF. The CDR3 DNA, read in part, is TGTGCCAGCAGTGAGGGCTCTGGGGCCAACGTA.

As to this clone: The read halts 3 residues ahead of the CDR3 end, with the missing end drawn from the germline J gene. The chain uses TRBV19 and TRBJ2-3; the D is unclear. Germline assignment: CDR1 LNHDA and CDR2 SQIVND (reference sequence). The CDR3 runs 13 residues. The CDR3 bases that were read are TGTGCCAGTAGTATGGCCCGTGATCTAGCG. Protein sequence: CASSMARDLA. The whole CDR3 is CASSMARDLAQYF.

Notes on this clone: From the germline J gene comes the end of the CDR3, since the read stops 3 residues before it. The chain couples TRBV19 to TRBJ2-2; 8 nucleotides match TRBD2. V dropped 3 bases and J dropped 5; count of bases not matched to a gene: 5. CDR1 LNHDA and CDR2 SQIVND come from the germline V gene (reference sequence). The CDR3 covers 15 residues. CDR3 protein: CASSIGGGRTGELFF. The covered CDR3 bases are TGTGCCAGTAGTATCGGGGGGGGGCGGACCGGGGAG.

Notes on this clone: Read coverage stops 3 residues before the CDR3 terminus; the germline J gene supplies the remainder. Within the sample, other DNA sequences also encode this same CDR3. The chain joins TRBV7-2 to TRBJ1-3; TRBD1 aligns across 7 bases. CDR3 length equals 14 residues. V was clipped by 5 bases and J by 4 bases; unmatched bases: 5. Germline values: CDR1 SGHTA, CDR2 FQGNSA. CDR3 sequence: CASSPRQGGNTIYF. CDR3 DNA (partial): TGTGCCAGCAGCCCCAGACAGGGAGGAAACACC.

Comment on this clone: The read ends 3 residues early relative to the CDR3; the germline J gene fills the gap. This sequence joins TRBV19 and TRBJ1-1; 8 nucleotides match TRBD1. Per the germline V gene, CDR1 is LNHDA and CDR2 is SQIVND (reference sequence). Trimming took 5 bases from V and 2 from J; bases not matched to a gene: 10. The CDR3 loop spans 16 amino acids. CDR3 DNA (partial): TGTGCCAGTAGTCCCAGAGGACAGGGACGAAACACTGAA. This translates into CASSPRGQGRNTE. The CDR3 as a whole reads CASSPRGQGRNTEAFF.

Regarding this clone: The read gets to within 3 residues of the CDR3 end, and the germline J gene fills in the rest. V is TRBV18 and J is TRBJ2-3; 9 positions match TRBD1. The CDR3 has 18 amino acids. The germline CDR1 and CDR2 sequences are KGHSH and LQKENI. CDR3 bases read: TGTGCCAGCTCACCCTCCGGACAGGGGTCCGATAGCAATCAGCCG. As protein: CASSPSGQGSDSNQP. The CDR3 reads in full as CASSPSGQGSDSNQPQYF.

As regards this clone: The CDR3 extends 3 residues past the end of the read, so its final part is completed from the germline J gene. The rearrangement uses TRBV18 and TRBJ1-5; D unresolved. Trimming removed 0 bases from V and 3 bases from J, with 9 bases in between. Per germline, CDR1 KGHSH and CDR2 LQKENI. There are 15 residues in the CDR3. CDR3 protein: CASSPPSTPNQPQHF. Partial CDR3 DNA: TGTGCCAGCTCACCACCGAGCACCCCCAATCAGCCC.

In regard to this clone: An end of the junction does not agree with germline; a read error may underlie this. The CDR3 is cut off 3 residues early in the read; its end comes from the germline J gene. This chain links TRBV4-2 with TRBJ1-6; D might be TRBD1 (5 bases). Germline V lookup: CDR1 LGHNA, CDR2 YNFKEQ. This CDR3 has 16 amino acids. The sequenced part of the CDR3 DNA is TGCGCCAGCAGCCAAGATTCCCAGGGTCGTAATTCACCC. This translates into CASSQDSQGRNSP. The CDR3 in full is CASSQDSQGRNSPLHF.

CDR3 bases read: TGCAGTGCGAGACAGGGACTCAACACTGAA. Its protein product is CSARQGLNTE. The complete CDR3 sequence is CSARQGLNTEAFF. The chain couples TRBV20-1 to TRBJ1-1; 7 nucleotides line up with TRBD1. The DNA ends 3 residues before the CDR3 does, and the rest of the CDR3 is filled in from the germline J gene. CDR1 and CDR2 (germline): DFQATT, SNEGSKA (reference sequence). J gave up 2 bases and V 6 bases, and 6 bases lay outside the gene matches. The CDR3 totals 13 residues.

As for this clone: The observed sequence ends 3 residues before the CDR3 terminus, with the missing tail filled in from the germline J gene. The V gene is TRBV7-9, the J gene TRBJ1-5, with a weak D call TRBD1 (5 bases). The germline V gene encodes CDR1 SEHNR and CDR2 FQNEAQ (reference sequence). CDR3 size: 13 residues. V shed 5 bases and J shed 4 bases, with 9 bases lying between them. The DNA read from the CDR3 is TGTGCCAGCAGCGACGGGACTAATCAGCCC. It encodes CASSDGTNQP. The CDR3, in full, reads CASSDGTNQPQHF.

Comment on this clone: Coverage ceases 3 residues before the CDR3 finishes, and the germline J gene fills in the end. The rearrangement uses TRBV5-4 and TRBJ2-3, with 8 bases identical to TRBD2. Germline V gene lookup returns CDR1 SGHNT and CDR2 YYREEE (reference sequence). The V gene end was trimmed by 5 bases and the J gene end by 2 bases; junction bases not matched to a gene: 10. CDR3 length equals 16 residues. The CDR3 bases that were read are TGTGCCAGCAGAGGGAGCGGGGGCCTAAACACAGATACG. This encodes CASRGSGGLNTDT. The full CDR3 is CASRGSGGLNTDTQYF.

Concerning this clone: The DNA ends 3 residues before the CDR3 does, and the rest of the CDR3 is filled in from the germline J gene. The chain is built from TRBV19 and TRBJ1-4; tentatively, D is TRBD1 (5 bases). The V gene's germline CDR1 is LNHDA and CDR2 SQIVND (reference sequence). This CDR3 has 14 residues. CDR3 sequence: CASGEGVYNSPLFF. The CDR3 DNA, read in part, is TGTGCCAGTGGGGAAGGGGTTTATAATTCACCA.

To note about this clone: The read halts 3 residues ahead of the CDR3 end, with the missing end drawn from the germline J gene. The rearrangement joins TRBV20-1 to TRBJ1-3; maybe TRBD1 (6 bases). The CDR3 sequence is 15 residues long. V shed 3 bases and J shed 7 bases, with 19 bases lying between them. Germline CDR1 DFQATT, CDR2 SNEGSKA (reference sequence). CDR3 amino acids: CSASGGALGPNTIYF. The sequenced part of the CDR3 DNA is TGCAGTGCTAGTGGGGGGGCCCTTGGGCCTAACACC.

Details on this clone: The DNA ends 3 residues before the CDR3 does, and the rest of the CDR3 is filled in from the germline J gene. The chain recombines TRBV20-1 with TRBJ2-5; 11 nucleotides match TRBD1. CDR3 length: 14 residues. CDR1 is DFQATT, CDR2 SNEGSKA, per germline (reference sequence). Trimming removed 3 bases from V and 5 bases from J; junction bases left unmatched: 5. The CDR3 spells CSASGQGAWETQYF. The DNA read from the CDR3 is TGCAGTGCTAGCGGACAGGGGGCTTGGGAGACC.

Of note for this clone: The CDR3 end is not reached by the read, which stops 3 residues before it; the germline J gene fills it in. The chain carries TRBV25-1 and TRBJ2-1; D is possibly TRBD1 (5 bases). This CDR3 region has 15 residues. V lost 5 bases and J 1 base, leaving 12 bases between the germline ends. Germline V gives CDR1 MGHDK, CDR2 SYGVNS. CDR3 sequence: CASSLWGFSYNEQFF. CDR3 bases read: TGTGCCAGCAGTCTTTGGGGCTTTTCCTACAATGAG.

About this clone itself: The CDR3 end lies 3 residues beyond the end of the read and is filled in from the germline J gene. The chain employs TRBV5-6 and TRBJ1-2, with 11 bases fitting TRBD1. In germline, CDR1 is SGHDT, CDR2 YYEEEE. With 0 bases clipped from V and 4 bases from J, the junction kept 2 bases outside the gene matches. The CDR3 is 15 amino acids. The CDR3 DNA, read in part, is TGTGCCAGCAGCTTGGGGGGACAGGGGGTCTATGGC. Its protein product is CASSLGGQGVYG. The entire CDR3 reads CASSLGGQGVYGYTF.

To note about this clone: The CDR3 end lies 3 residues beyond the end of the read and is filled in from the germline J gene. The V call is TRBV7-9, the J call TRBJ2-1; 13 bases fit TRBD2. Germline V CDR1 and CDR2: SEHNR, FQNEAQ (reference sequence). Unmatched junction bases numbered 2, after V lost 4 bases and J lost 5 bases. The CDR3 spans 15 residues. The sequenced part of the CDR3 DNA is TGTGCCAGCAGCTCAACTAGCGGGGGGGACAATGAG. Its translation: CASSSTSGGDNE. The CDR3 reads in full as CASSSTSGGDNEQFF.